The table lists the clone carrying this T cell receptor (beta chain) with many counts. Its target is not known. Each diagnosis was determined on the basis of clinical symptoms, serum thyroxine, TRAb, thyroid ultrasound and orbital computed tomography. V lost 8 bases and J 1 base, leaving 8 bases between the germline ends. The CDR3 contains 12 residues. Germline V gene data show CDR1 as MNHNS and CDR2 as SASEGT. This record comes from a study of Graves' ophthalmopathy and Graves' hyperthyroidism. Findings of the study overall: For separating ophthalmopathy from stable hyperthyroidism, a 13-signature model gave almost 90% sensitivity and roughly 79% specificity. Most expanded clonotypes in thyroid above 0.001 frequency also showed up in blood.

TCR beta CDR3 amplification used RNA transcripts. The first-round RT-PCR employed HTBI primers together with the Qiagen OneStep RT-PCR kit. A multiplex PCR was then performed as the second round. TCRdb processed the multiplex PCR reads anew with MiXCR; each CDR3 protein has one entry. The data show about 210,000 distinct CDR3 sequences, with under 30% seen just once and about 9.3% held by the top ten. The clonotype was recovered from a man aged 45-65 years with Graves' ophthalmopathy. The chain carries TRBV6-1 and TRBJ1-1, with no clear D. The sample comprised peripheral blood. The CDR3 coding sequence is TGTGCCAGCGAGCGGGGGAACACTGAAGCTTTCTTT. It encodes CASERGNTEAFF.